One and the same sample provided the 5 T cell receptor beta chains below, sequenced in a study of beta chain features in type 1 diabetes. General study findings and limits: People with Type 1 diabetes carried modestly yet significantly shorter TCRB CDR3s in all four CD4+ subsets.

Investigators reverse transcribed all isolated RNA, so they sequenced expressed TCRB transcripts. Clones were sequenced by immunoSEQ multiplex PCR, and TCRdb holds only the in-frame ones, with some missing. This sample carries 630,000 or so clones, around 15% of them seen once, and the ten largest clones take roughly 0.04%. No cognate antigen is known for these TCRs. The sample taken for sequencing was naive CD4+ T cells from blood. The receptors stem from a man between 18 and 29 years old with type 1 diabetes.

V usage is TRBV9 and J usage is TRBJ2-5; tentative D call: TRBD1 (7 bases). Germline CDR1 is SGDLS and CDR2 is YYNGEE. The CDR3 spans 13 residues. Trimming removed 7 bases at V and 5 bases at J, with 15 bases between. CDR3 DNA sequence: TGTGCCAGCTCCGGAGGGGGCGCGGAGACCCAGTACTTC. This encodes CASSGGGAETQYF.

Only a few counts were recorded for this clone. The rearrangement links TRBV18 to TRBJ2-5; D unclear. Germline values: CDR1 KGHSH, CDR2 LQKENI. V was clipped by 6 bases and J by 0 bases, with 5 bases between them. The CDR3 runs 12 residues. The CDR3 DNA reads TGTGCCAGCTCCGTTTACCAAGAGACCCAGTACTTC. Encoded protein: CASSVYQETQYF.

This clone has a handful of counts. This chain connects TRBV20-1 to TRBJ1-1; no firm D call. The CDR3 has 11 amino acids. Germline V gene sequence: CDR1 DFQATT, CDR2 SNEGSKA (reference sequence). The CDR3 nucleotides read TGCAGGGCCGGGGAGAACACTGAAGCTTTCTTT. It specifies CRAGENTEAFF.

This clone was recorded a few times. J is TRBJ2-1 and V is TRBV5-4; TRBD2 matches 7 bases. Germline values: CDR1 SGHNT, CDR2 YYREEE (reference sequence). V lost 0 bases and J lost 1; bases outside the gene matches: 10. The CDR3 runs to 18 residues. This CDR3 reads CASSLDRESGKSYNEQFF. The CDR3, as DNA: TGTGCCAGCAGCTTGGATCGCGAGAGCGGGAAGTCCTACAATGAGCAGTTCTTC.

This clone was found a few times. The chain has TRBV7-3 and TRBJ1-2, with D possibly TRBD1 on 6 matching bases. Germline CDR1 SGHTA, CDR2 FQGTGA. The CDR3 extends over 12 amino acids. V shed 5 bases and J shed 8 bases, with 12 bases lying between them. In DNA, the CDR3 is TGTGCCAGCAGCCCCGGCCAGGGGGGCTACACCTTC. It yields the protein CASSPGQGGYTF.